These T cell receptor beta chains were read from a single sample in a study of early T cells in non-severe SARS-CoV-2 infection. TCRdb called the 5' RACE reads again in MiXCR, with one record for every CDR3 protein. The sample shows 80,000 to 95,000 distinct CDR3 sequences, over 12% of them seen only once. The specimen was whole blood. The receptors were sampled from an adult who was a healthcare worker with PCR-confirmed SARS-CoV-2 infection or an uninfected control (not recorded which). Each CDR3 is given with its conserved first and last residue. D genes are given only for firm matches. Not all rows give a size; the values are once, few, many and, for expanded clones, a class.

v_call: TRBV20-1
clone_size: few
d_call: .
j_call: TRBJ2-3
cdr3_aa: CSARRAGRRMDTQYF
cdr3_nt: TGCAGTGCTAGGAGAGCGGGCCGTCGCATGGATACGCAGTATTTT

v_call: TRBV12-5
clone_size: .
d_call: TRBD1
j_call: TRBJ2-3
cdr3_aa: CASGLGDRGTTDTQYF
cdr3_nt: TGTGCTAGTGGTTTGGGGGACAGGGGTACCACAGATACGCAGTATTTT

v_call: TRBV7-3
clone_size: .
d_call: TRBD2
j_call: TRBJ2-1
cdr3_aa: CASSLPGLAGSEQFF
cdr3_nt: TGTGCCAGCAGCTTACCGGGACTAGCGGGGTCTGAGCAGTTCTTC

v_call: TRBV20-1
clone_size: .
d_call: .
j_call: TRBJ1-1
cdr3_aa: CSAHTRNMNTEAFF
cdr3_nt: TGCAGTGCCCATACAAGGAATATGAACACTGAAGCTTTCTTT

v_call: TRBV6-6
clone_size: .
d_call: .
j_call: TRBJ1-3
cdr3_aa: CASRPAGNTIYF
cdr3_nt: TGTGCCAGCAGGCCAGCTGGAAACACCATATATTTT

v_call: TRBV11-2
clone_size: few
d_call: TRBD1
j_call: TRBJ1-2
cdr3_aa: CASGGDRAGYTF
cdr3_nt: TGTGCCAGCGGGGGAGACAGGGCTGGCTACACCTTC

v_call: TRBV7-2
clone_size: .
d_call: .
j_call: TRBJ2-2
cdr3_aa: CASSPQQPSNTGELFF
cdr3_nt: TGTGCCAGCAGCCCCCAGCAGCCTTCGAACACCGGGGAGCTGTTTTTT

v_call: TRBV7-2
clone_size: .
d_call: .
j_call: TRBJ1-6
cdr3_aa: CASSLDGRAALNSPLHF
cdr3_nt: TGTGCCAGCAGCTTAGACGGCAGGGCCGCCCTGAATTCACCCCTCCACTTT

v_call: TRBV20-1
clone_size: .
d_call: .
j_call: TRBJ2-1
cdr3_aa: CSAGWGGQFSEQFF
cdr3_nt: TGCAGTGCTGGGTGGGGGGGCCAATTCTCGGAGCAGTTCTTC

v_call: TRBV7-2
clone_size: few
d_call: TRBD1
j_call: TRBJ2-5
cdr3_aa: CASSKGTVGGQETQYF
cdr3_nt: TGTGCCAGCAGCAAGGGGACAGTTGGGGGCCAAGAGACCCAGTACTTC

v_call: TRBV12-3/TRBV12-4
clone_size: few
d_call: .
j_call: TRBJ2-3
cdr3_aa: CASSFRGGVTDTQYF
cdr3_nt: TGTGCCAGCAGTTTTCGGGGTGGGGTCACAGATACGCAGTATTTT

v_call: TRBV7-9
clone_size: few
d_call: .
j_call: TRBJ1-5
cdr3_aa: CASSLLENQPQHF
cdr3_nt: TGTGCCAGCAGCTTACTTGAGAATCAGCCCCAGCATTTT

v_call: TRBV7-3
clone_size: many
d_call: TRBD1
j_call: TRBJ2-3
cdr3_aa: CASSPRTGNLGAQYF
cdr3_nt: TGTGCCAGCAGCCCCCGGACAGGGAATCTGGGTGCGCAGTATTTT

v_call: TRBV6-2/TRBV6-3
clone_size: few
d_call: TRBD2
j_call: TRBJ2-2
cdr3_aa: CASSWRGGDTGELFF
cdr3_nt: TGTGCCAGCAGTTGGCGGGGGGGCGACACCGGGGAGCTGTTTTTT